The 14 T cell receptor beta chains in this list originate from one sample, sequenced in a study of T cell repertoires in aging, cancer and after chemotherapy. TCR beta rearrangements were amplified from peripheral blood genomic DNA. TRB rearrangements spanning V, D and J were amplified using mixed TRB-A/B primers. MiXCR, applied by TCRdb to the multiplex PCR reads, yields one record per CDR3 protein. The repertoire includes 13,000 or so distinct CDR3 sequences, 31% of them detected once, and around 9.1% sits in the top ten. The sequencing input was blood. These receptors all stem from a human donor in good health. The donor label of this sample is uncertain.

The chain joins TRBV6-5 to TRBJ2-7; D is ambiguous. The CDR3 spans 14 residues. V lost 2 bases and J lost 2, with 10 bases in between. Germline assignment: CDR1 MNHEY and CDR2 SVGAGI. CDR3 DNA: TGTGCCAGCAGTTACACCCGAGCCACCTACGAGCAGTACTTC. This codes for CASSYTRATYEQYF.

The V gene is TRBV7-6, the J gene TRBJ2-7; 8 nucleotides match TRBD1. V was clipped by 5 bases and J by 1 base; unmatched bases: 4. CDR1 and CDR2 (germline): SGHVS, FNYEAQ. This CDR3 is built from 14 residues. The CDR3 sequence is CASSPWTGSYEQYF. The CDR3 nucleotides read TGTGCCAGCAGCCCCTGGACAGGGTCCTACGAGCAGTACTTC.

Sample share makes this clonotype medium-sized (0.01 to 0.1%). The chain joins TRBV27 to TRBJ1-6, with 8 bases that match TRBD1. The germline V gene encodes CDR1 MNHEY and CDR2 SMNVEV (reference sequence). After removal of 4 bases from V and 9 bases from J, the junction contained 11 bases not matched to a gene. This CDR3 comprises 16 residues. This chain's CDR3 is CASSSRGQGGRSPLHF. The CDR3 region has the DNA TGTGCCAGCAGTTCCCGCGGACAGGGTGGACGTTCACCCCTCCACTTT.

Note on this clonotype: Without the conserved terminal phenylalanine or tryptophan, this CDR3 likely stems from a read error. DNA of the CDR3: TGTGCCAGCAGTTACTCGCTGCAGGGCGGACGGACTGAAGCTTTCTCT. This translates into CASSYSLQGGRTEAFS. The chain employs TRBV6-5 and TRBJ1-1; the D gene is possibly TRBD1 (5 bases). V lost 0 bases and J 5 bases, leaving 16 bases between the germline ends. This CDR3 region has 16 residues. Germline lookup yields CDR1 MNHEY and CDR2 SVGAGI.

With regard to this clonotype: A read error may produce the germline difference seen at one junction end. This sequence joins TRBV27 and TRBJ2-7; TRBD1 aligns across 7 bases. Germline assignment: CDR1 MNHEY and CDR2 SMNVEV (reference sequence). The CDR3 is 15 amino acids. CDR3 sequence (DNA): TGTGCCACCAGTATACCGACAGGGTCGGCCTACGAGCAGTACTTC. This encodes CATSIPTGSAYEQYF.

V and J are TRBV15 and TRBJ2-6; D possibly uses TRBD1 or TRBD2 (5 bases each). Germline loops: CDR1 LNHNV, CDR2 YYDKDF (reference sequence). The CDR3 has 16 residues. Trimming removed 3 bases at V and 0 bases at J, with 9 bases between. CDR3 amino acids: CATSRGPNSGANVLTF. The CDR3 DNA sequence: TGTGCCACCAGCAGGGGACCTAACTCTGGGGCCAACGTCCTGACTTTC.

This clonotype has only a few counts. The chain links TRBV7-6 to TRBJ2-2, with 8 bases fitting TRBD2. Germline-derived CDR1 and CDR2 are SGHVS and FNYEAQ. The junction had 0 bases not matched to a gene; V was cut back by 5 bases and J by 7 bases. The CDR3 is made up of 12 amino acids. The CDR3 spells CASSRGGGELFF. CDR3 nucleotide sequence: TGTGCCAGCAGCCGGGGGGGCGGGGAGCTGTTTTTT.

Only a few counts were recorded for this clonotype. In nucleotides, the CDR3 is TGTGCCAGCAGCGCCCGGACAGGCACCGGGGAGCTGTTTTTT. The encoded protein is CASSARTGTGELFF. The chain couples TRBV7-2 to TRBJ2-2; 7 bases are shared with TRBD1. With 5 bases clipped from V and 4 bases from J, the junction kept 4 bases outside the gene matches. CDR3 length: 14 amino acids. Germline V gives CDR1 SGHTA, CDR2 FQGNSA.

This chain uses TRBV5-1 with TRBJ2-7, with D maybe TRBD2 (7 bases). V gave up 3 bases and J gave up 5 bases, with 15 bases separating them. This CDR3 has 14 residues. Germline V lookup: CDR1 SGHRS, CDR2 YFSETQ. CDR3 in DNA: TGCGCCAGCAGCTCTACCGGGGGGCCCAACGAGCAGTACTTC. Amino acid sequence: CASSSTGGPNEQYF.

The gene calls are TRBV19 and TRBJ2-5, with 7 bases fitting TRBD2. The CDR3 has 13 residues. The J segment lost 2 bases and the V segment lost 7 bases, leaving 4 bases of the junction unmatched. Germline V gene lookup returns CDR1 LNHDA and CDR2 SQIVND (reference sequence). The CDR3 region has the DNA TGTGCCAGTAAAATGGGGGGGCAAGAGACCCAGTACTTC. Protein sequence: CASKMGGQETQYF.

This clonotype was recorded a few times. V usage is TRBV18 and J usage is TRBJ1-2; D might be TRBD1 (6 bases). The CDR3 contains 15 residues. The V and J ends lost 2 bases and 3 bases respectively, with 13 bases between them. Germline lookup yields CDR1 KGHSH and CDR2 LQKENI. CDR3 nucleotide sequence: TGTGCCAGCTCACCATCGGGGGGGCGCGACTATGGCTACACCTTC. It is translated as CASSPSGGRDYGYTF.

The CDR3 region has the DNA TGTGCCAGCAGTCGACCCGGACAGAACTATGGCTACACCTTC. Translation: CASSRPGQNYGYTF. This chain links TRBV11-2 with TRBJ1-2, with D perhaps matching TRBD1 (6 bases). Between the trimmed V and J ends, which lost 6 bases and 2 bases, there was a span of 13 bases. The CDR3 is 14 residues long. Germline CDR1 is SGHAT and CDR2 is FQNNGV.

The V gene is TRBV6-5, the J gene TRBJ2-6; D unresolved. The CDR3 runs to 14 residues. CDR1 is MNHEY and CDR2 is SVGAGI in the germline V gene. Trimming left V 5 bases short and J 0 bases short, with 5 bases between. The CDR3 DNA sequence: TGTGCCAGCAGTCAAATCTCTGGGGCCAACGTCCTGACTTTC. Translating it yields CASSQISGANVLTF.

This clonotype came up a few times. This chain links TRBV14 with TRBJ2-4; 9 bases are shared with TRBD1. The CDR3 sequence is 16 residues long. Unmatched junction bases numbered 6, after V lost 4 bases and J lost 2 bases. The germline V gene encodes CDR1 SGHDN and CDR2 FVKESK. The CDR3 DNA reads as TGTGCCAGCAGCCCTACAGGGGGCGTAACCAAAAACATTCAGTACTTC. Amino acid sequence: CASSPTGGVTKNIQYF.